This TCR beta chain stems from a study of regulatory T cells in long-lasting Graves disease. Whole-study findings and limits: Favored usage of TRBV28, TRBJ1-2 and TRBJ2-5 was recorded in persistent disease.

Noted time point: newly diagnosed GD, antithyroid drugs for less than 3 months. The authors made the TCR library using RNA they extracted from PBMCs. Of note for this clonotype: Antigen specificity is unknown.

Libraries of TCR beta came from iRepertoire HTBI primers plus Arm-PCR of CDR3 regions. TCRdb called the multiplex PCR reads again in MiXCR, with one record for every CDR3 protein. The sample shows about 450,000 distinct CDR3 sequences, 15% to 20% of them seen only once. CDR3 length: 15 amino acids. Trimming took off 1 base at V and 0 bases at J, with 10 bases between the two ends. CDR1 and CDR2 (germline): DFQATT, SNEGSKA (reference sequence). The same data also went into a second study, on T cells in Graves' hyperthyroidism and ophthalmopathy.

Sample: peripheral blood mononuclear cells (PBMCs), taken at new diagnosis, from a patient treated with antithyroid drugs. This receptor was obtained from a woman aged 25 to 45 with Graves disease. The chain is built from TRBV20-1 and TRBJ1-3, with D tentatively TRBD1 (5 bases). DNA of the CDR3: TGCAGTGCTAGAGTGGGGCCGCTCTCTGGAAACACCATATATTTT. Its translation: CSARVGPLSGNTIYF.